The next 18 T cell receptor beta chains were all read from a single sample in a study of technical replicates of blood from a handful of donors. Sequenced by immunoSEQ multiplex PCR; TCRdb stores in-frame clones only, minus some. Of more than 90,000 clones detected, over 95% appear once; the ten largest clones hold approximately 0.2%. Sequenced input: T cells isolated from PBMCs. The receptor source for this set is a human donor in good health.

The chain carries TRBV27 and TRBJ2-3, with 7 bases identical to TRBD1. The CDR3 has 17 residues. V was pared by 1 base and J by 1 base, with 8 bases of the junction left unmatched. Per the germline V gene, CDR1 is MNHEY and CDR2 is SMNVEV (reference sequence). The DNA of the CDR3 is TGTGCCAGCAGTTTATTTGTTCAGGGGGATGGCACAGATACGCAGTATTTT. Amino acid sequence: CASSLFVQGDGTDTQYF.

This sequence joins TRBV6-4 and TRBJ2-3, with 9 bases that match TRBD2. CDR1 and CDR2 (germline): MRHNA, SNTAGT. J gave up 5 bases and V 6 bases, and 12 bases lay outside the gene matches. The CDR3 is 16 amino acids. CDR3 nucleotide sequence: TGTGCCAGCAGCCAGTTTGCGGGGGGGGCGGTAGATACGCAGTATTTT. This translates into CASSQFAGGAVDTQYF.

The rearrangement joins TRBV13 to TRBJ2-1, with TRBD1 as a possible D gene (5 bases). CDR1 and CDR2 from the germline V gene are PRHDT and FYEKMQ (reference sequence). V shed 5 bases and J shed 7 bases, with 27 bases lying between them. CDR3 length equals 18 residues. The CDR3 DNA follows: TGTGCCAGCAGCCCCATTTCGTCGGCCTTGGGATCAGGGAATGAGCAGTTCTTC. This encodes CASSPISSALGSGNEQFF.

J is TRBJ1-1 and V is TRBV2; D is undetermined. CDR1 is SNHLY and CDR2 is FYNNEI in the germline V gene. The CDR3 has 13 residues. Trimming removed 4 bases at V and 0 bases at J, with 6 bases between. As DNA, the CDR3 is TGTGCCAGCAGTGGCGGAATGAACACTGAAGCTTTCTTT. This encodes CASSGGMNTEAFF.

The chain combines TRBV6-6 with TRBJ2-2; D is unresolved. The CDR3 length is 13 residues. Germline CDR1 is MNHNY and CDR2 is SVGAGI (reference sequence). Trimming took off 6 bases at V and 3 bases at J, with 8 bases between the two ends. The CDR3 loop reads CASRALDTGELFF. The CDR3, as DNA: TGTGCCAGCAGGGCCCTGGACACCGGGGAGCTGTTTTTT.

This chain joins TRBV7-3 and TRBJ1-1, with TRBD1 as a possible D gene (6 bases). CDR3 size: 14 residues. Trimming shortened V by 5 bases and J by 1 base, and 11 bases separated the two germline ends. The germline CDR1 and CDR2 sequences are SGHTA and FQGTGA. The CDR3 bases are TGTGCCAGCAGCCCCGGACAGTCGAACACTGAAGCTTTCTTT. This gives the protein CASSPGQSNTEAFF.

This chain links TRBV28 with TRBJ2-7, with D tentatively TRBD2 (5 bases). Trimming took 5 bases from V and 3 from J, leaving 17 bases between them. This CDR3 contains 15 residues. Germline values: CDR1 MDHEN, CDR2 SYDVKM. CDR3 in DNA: TGTGCCAGCAGTCTCACACAAGGAGGTGGCTACGAGCAGTACTTC. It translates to CASSLTQGGGYEQYF.

CDR3 sequence reads: CASSVAGAVAGELFF. In DNA form, the CDR3 reads TGTGCCAGCAGCGTTGCAGGGGCTGTTGCCGGGGAGCTGTTTTTT. The chain uses TRBV9 and TRBJ2-2, with D possibly matching TRBD1 (6 bases). Trimming removed 2 bases from V and 6 bases from J, with 14 bases in between. Germline V gene sequence: CDR1 SGDLS, CDR2 YYNGEE. This CDR3 region has 15 residues.

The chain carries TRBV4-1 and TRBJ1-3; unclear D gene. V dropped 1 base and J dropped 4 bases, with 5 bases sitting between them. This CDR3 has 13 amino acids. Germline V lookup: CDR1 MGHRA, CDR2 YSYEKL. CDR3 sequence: CASSQGGGNTIYF. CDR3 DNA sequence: TGCGCCAGCAGCCAAGGAGGGGGAAACACCATATATTTT.

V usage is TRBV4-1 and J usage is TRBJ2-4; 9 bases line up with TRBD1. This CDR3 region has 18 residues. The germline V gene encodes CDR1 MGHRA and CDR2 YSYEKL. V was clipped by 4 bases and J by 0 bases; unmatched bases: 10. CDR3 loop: CASSPGQGGSLAKNIQYF. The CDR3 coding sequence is TGCGCCAGCAGCCCGGGACAGGGAGGATCCCTAGCCAAAAACATTCAGTACTTC.

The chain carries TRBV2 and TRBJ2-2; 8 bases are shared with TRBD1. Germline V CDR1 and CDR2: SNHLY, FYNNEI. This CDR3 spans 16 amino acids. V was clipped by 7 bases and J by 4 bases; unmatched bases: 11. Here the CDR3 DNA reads TGTGCCAGCAAATTATTCTTGGGACAGGTCACCGGGGAGCTGTTTTTT. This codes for CASKLFLGQVTGELFF.

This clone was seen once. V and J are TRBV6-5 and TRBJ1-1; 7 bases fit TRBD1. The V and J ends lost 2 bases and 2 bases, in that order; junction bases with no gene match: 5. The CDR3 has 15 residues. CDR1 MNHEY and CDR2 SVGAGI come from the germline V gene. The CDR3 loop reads CASSYDRQGNTEAFF. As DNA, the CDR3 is TGTGCCAGCAGTTACGATAGACAGGGCAACACTGAAGCTTTCTTT.

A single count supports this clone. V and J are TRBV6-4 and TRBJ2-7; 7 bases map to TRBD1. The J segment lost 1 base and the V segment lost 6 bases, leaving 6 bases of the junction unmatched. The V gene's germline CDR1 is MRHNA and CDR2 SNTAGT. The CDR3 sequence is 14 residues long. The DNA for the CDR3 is TGTGCCAGCAGCCGGGACAGCGGTTCCTACGAGCAGTACTTC. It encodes CASSRDSGSYEQYF.

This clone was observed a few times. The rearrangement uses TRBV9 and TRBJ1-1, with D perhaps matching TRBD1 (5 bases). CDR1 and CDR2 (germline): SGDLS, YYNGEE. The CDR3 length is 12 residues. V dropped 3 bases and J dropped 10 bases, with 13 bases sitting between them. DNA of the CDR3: TGTGCCAGCAGCGACCAGGGTATTGCAGCTTTCTTT. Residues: CASSDQGIAAFF.

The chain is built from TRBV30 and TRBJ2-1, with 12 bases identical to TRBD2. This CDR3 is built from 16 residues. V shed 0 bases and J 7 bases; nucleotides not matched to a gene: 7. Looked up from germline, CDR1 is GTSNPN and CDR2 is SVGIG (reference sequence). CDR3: CAWSVLAGGLRNEQFF. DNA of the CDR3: TGTGCCTGGAGTGTACTAGCGGGGGGTCTACGGAATGAGCAGTTCTTC. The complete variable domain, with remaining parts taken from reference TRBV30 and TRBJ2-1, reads SQTIHQWPATLVQPVGSPLSLECTVEGTSNPNLYWYRQAAGRGLQLLFYSVGIGQISSEVPQNLSASRPQDRQFILSSKKLLLSDSGFYLCAWSVLAGGLRNEQFFGPGTRLTVL.

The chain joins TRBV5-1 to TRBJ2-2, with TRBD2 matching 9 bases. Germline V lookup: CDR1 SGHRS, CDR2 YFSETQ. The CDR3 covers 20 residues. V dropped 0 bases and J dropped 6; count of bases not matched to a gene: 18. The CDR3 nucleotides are TGCGCCAGCAGCTTGGCCCCCTCCGGGACTAGCCCCCCGAGGGCCGGGGAGCTGTTTTTT. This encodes CASSLAPSGTSPPRAGELFF. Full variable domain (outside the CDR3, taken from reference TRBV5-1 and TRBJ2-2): KAGVTQTPRYLIKTRGQQVTLSCSPISGHRSVSWYQQTPGQGLQFLFEYFSETQRNKGNFPGRFSGRQFSNSRSEMNVSTLELGDSALYLCASSLAPSGTSPPRAGELFFGEGSRLTVL.

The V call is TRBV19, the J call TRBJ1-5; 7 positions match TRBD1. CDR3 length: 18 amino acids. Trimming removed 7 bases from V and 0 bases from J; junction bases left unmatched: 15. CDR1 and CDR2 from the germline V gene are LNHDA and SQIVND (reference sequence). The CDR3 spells CASNNRDSFIYSNQPQHF. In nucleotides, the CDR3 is TGTGCCAGTAACAACCGGGACAGTTTTATCTATAGCAATCAGCCCCAGCATTTT.

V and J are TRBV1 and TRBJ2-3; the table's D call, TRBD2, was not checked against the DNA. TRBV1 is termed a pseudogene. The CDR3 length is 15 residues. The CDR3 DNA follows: TGCACCAGCAGCCACGGAGCGGTCCGCACAGATACGCAGTATTTT. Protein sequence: CTSSHGAVRTDTQYF.